Shown below are 3 T cell receptor beta chains from a single sample sequenced in a study of glioma-infiltrating T cells. Amplification of TCR alpha and beta CDR3 regions from RNA used iRepertoire nested multiplex PCR. TCRdb called the multiplex PCR reads again in MiXCR, with one record for every CDR3 protein. The sample records about 130,000 distinct CDR3 sequences, 20% to 25% being singletons. Sequenced input: glioma tissue, nonneoplastic brain tissue, or PBMCs (not recorded which). The source of these receptors is a human donor with low-grade glioma or glioblastoma, undergoing nonglioma brain surgery, or in good health (not recorded which).

There are a few counts of this clonotype. A much bigger clone sits one base away, suggesting this may be a read error. The chain is built from TRBV6-1 and TRBJ2-7, with D unresolved. Trimming shortened V by 7 bases and J by 1 base, and 17 bases separated the two germline ends. Germline V gives CDR1 MNHNS, CDR2 SASEGT. The CDR3 length is 15 residues. The CDR3 DNA reads TGTGCCAGCACAACACTCAGCGTCCAATCCTACGAGCAGTACTTC. Its protein product is CASTTLSVQSYEQYF.

Of note for this clonotype: A much larger clone differs from this one at a single base, so this may be a read error. The chain combines TRBV4-1 with TRBJ2-3; 8 bases map to TRBD2. Germline V gives CDR1 MGHRA, CDR2 YSYEKL. This CDR3 comprises 17 residues. Unmatched junction bases numbered 11, after V lost 4 bases and J lost 2 bases. The CDR3 nucleotides are TGCGCCAGCAGCCGGAATCAAGTAGCGGGGATCACAGATACGCAGTATTTT. Translation gives CASSRNQVAGITDTQYF.

This clonotype has ten or more counts. This may be a read error, as it is one base from a much larger clone. The rearrangement uses TRBV6-2 or TRBV6-3 and TRBJ1-1, with D unresolved. This CDR3 comprises 11 residues. Looked up from germline, CDR1 is MNHEY and CDR2 is SVGEGT. CDR3 region: CTSSYSRVAFF. The CDR3 DNA reads as TGTACCAGCAGTTACTCGAGAGTGGCTTTCTTT.